The rows below give T cell receptor beta chains drawn from one sample of a study of OX40 agonist ivuxolimab in advanced cancers. The assay was immunoSEQ multiplex PCR, and TCRdb's table has in-frame clones only and misses some. This table has approximately 96,000 clones, around 91% appearing once. The specimen comprised CD4+ or CD8+ T cells sorted from blood, sampled in a trial of the OX40 agonist ivuxolimab. The receptors were sampled from an adult with an advanced solid tumor such as melanoma, head and neck, liver or kidney cancer. CDR3s include the opening cysteine and the closing phenylalanine or tryptophan. A D gene is named only where the DNA matches it firmly. Expanded clones get a size class; other rows say once, few or many, or leave the size out.

v_gene	abundance	j_gene	d_gene	CDR3aa	CDR3nt
TRBV5-1	.	TRBJ2-3	TRBD1	CASSLDRGGDTQYF	TGCGCCAGCAGCTTAGACAGGGGAGGAGATACGCAGTATTTT
TRBV11-3	.	TRBJ1-3	.	CASSLVGGSGNTIYF	TGTGCCAGCAGCTTAGTTGGGGGCTCTGGAAACACCATATATTTT
TRBV10-3	.	TRBJ2-3	.	CASKSGGTDTQYF	TGTGCCAGTAAATCAGGGGGCACAGATACGCAGTATTTT
TRBV19	.	TRBJ1-4	.	CASSTWTVNEKLFF	TGTGCCAGTAGTACCTGGACAGTTAATGAAAAACTGTTTTTT
TRBV10-2	.	TRBJ2-1	TRBD2	CASVPSTSAYNEQFF	TGCGCCAGCGTACCGTCGACTAGCGCTTACAATGAGCAGTTCTTC
TRBV7-8	.	TRBJ1-1	.	CASSRTEGNTEAFF	TGTGCCAGCAGCCGGACAGAAGGGAACACTGAAGCTTTCTTT
TRBV6-5	many	TRBJ1-5	.	CASSYGGNQPQHF	TGTGCCAGCAGTTACGGGGGGAACCAGCCCCAGCATTTT
TRBV4-3	.	TRBJ1-3	.	CASSQGIRGFGNTIYF	TGCGCCAGCAGCCAAGGCATAAGGGGTTTTGGAAACACCATATATTTT
TRBV6-5	few	TRBJ2-1	TRBD2	CASRTLADPYNEQFF	TGTGCCAGCAGGACACTAGCGGACCCCTACAATGAGCAGTTCTTC
TRBV30	.	TRBJ2-7	TRBD2	CAWYSGTDSYEQYF	TGTGCCTGGTACAGCGGGACCGACTCCTACGAGCAGTACTTC
TRBV20-1	.	TRBJ2-3	.	CSAPAGDTQYF	TGCAGTGCCCCAGCGGGCGATACGCAGTATTTT
TRBV19	.	TRBJ2-7	TRBD1	CASIGQGKDEQYF	TGTGCCAGTATCGGACAGGGAAAAGACGAGCAGTACTTC
TRBV7-9	.	TRBJ2-7	.	CASSAKLYEQYF	TGTGCCAGCAGCGCAAAACTGTACGAGCAGTACTTC
TRBV19	.	TRBJ2-3	TRBD2	CASSGGLAVTDTQYF	TGTGCCAGTAGTGGAGGACTAGCGGTCACAGATACGCAGTATTTT
TRBV5-1	.	TRBJ2-2	TRBD2	CASSFGTSGTVGTLVKLFF	TGCGCCAGCAGCTTTGGGACTAGCGGGACCGTCGGGACACTCGTGAAGCTGTTTTTT
TRBV19	few	TRBJ2-7	TRBD2	CASSNWGLVSYEQYF	TGTGCCAGTAGTAATTGGGGACTAGTAAGCTACGAGCAGTACTTC
TRBV27	.	TRBJ2-1	TRBD2	CASSPRGLAENEQFF	TGTGCCAGCAGCCCCAGGGGACTAGCGGAAAATGAGCAGTTCTTC
TRBV5-1	.	TRBJ2-5	TRBD2	CASGLAGVSETQYF	TGCGCCAGCGGACTAGCGGGAGTTTCGGAGACCCAGTACTTC
TRBV19	.	TRBJ2-2	TRBD2	CASSIGGLAGIAGELFF	TGTGCCAGTAGTATAGGTGGCTTAGCGGGAATAGCCGGGGAGCTGTTTTTT
TRBV19	.	TRBJ2-7	.	CASSIHQGGRAEQYF	TGTGCCAGTAGTATTCACCAAGGGGGGCGGGCCGAGCAGTACTTC
TRBV6-1	.	TRBJ2-7	.	CASSEPRGPYEQYF	TGTGCCAGCAGTGAACCACGCGGACCGTACGAGCAGTACTTC
TRBV5-6	.	TRBJ2-1	.	CASSPEGYEQFF	TGTGCCAGCAGCCCGGAGGGCTATGAGCAGTTCTTC
TRBV9	.	TRBJ2-7	TRBD2	CASSPRAGGPSYEQYF	TGTGCCAGCAGCCCCCGAGCGGGAGGTCCTTCCTACGAGCAGTACTTC
TRBV7-2	once	TRBJ2-7	.	CASSFGGYPYEQYF	TGTGCCAGCAGCTTCGGAGGGTATCCCTACGAGCAGTACTTC
TRBV19	.	TRBJ2-2	TRBD1	CASAVRGQNTGELFF	TGTGCCAGTGCCGTGAGGGGGCAGAACACCGGGGAGCTGTTTTTT
TRBV4-1	.	TRBJ1-3	TRBD1	CASRDRGWNTIYF	TGCGCCAGCCGTGACAGGGGGTGGAACACCATATATTTT